Detailed here is one TCR beta chain. Its target is not known. V dropped 0 bases and J dropped 5 bases, with 11 bases sitting between them. Per the germline V gene, CDR1 is MGHRA and CDR2 is YSYEKL. CDR3 length equals 16 residues. A deep-level run was used for the assay. For every subset, genomic DNA was evenly distributed across several immunoSEQ plates. Sequenced by immunoSEQ multiplex PCR; TCRdb stores in-frame clones only, minus some. Of approximately 2.3 million clones listed, approximately 95% are singletons. This sample stems from a study of shared clonotypes between healthy human individuals. General study results and limits: Even with large depth, rarefaction showed that sorted-subset sequencing was incomplete. Sampling used blood alone; tissue repertoires probably differ.

The chain uses TRBV4-1 and TRBJ1-6; D ambiguous. The sequenced material came from naive CD4+ T cells from PBMCs. Sample subset: CD45RA+ positively selected. This clonotype was sampled from a man aged 18 to 30 in good health. Some clones in this sample may be carry-over from other donors' samples. CDR3 sequence reads: CASSQDGQVNNSPLHF. CDR3 in DNA: TGCGCCAGCAGCCAAGATGGGCAGGTCAATAATTCACCCCTCCACTTT.